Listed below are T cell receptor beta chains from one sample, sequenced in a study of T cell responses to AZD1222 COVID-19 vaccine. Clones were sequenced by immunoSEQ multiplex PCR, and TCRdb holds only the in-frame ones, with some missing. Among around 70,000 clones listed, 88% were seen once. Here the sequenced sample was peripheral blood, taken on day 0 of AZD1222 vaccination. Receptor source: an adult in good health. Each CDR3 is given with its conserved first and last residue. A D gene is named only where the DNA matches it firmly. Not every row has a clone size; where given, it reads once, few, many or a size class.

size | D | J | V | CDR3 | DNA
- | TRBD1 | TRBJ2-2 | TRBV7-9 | CASSLADPGTVNTGELFF | TGTGCCAGCAGCTTAGCGGACCCCGGGACAGTGAACACCGGGGAGCTGTTTTTT
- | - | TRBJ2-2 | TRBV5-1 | CASSPESGELFF | TGCGCCAGCAGTCCGGAGTCCGGGGAGCTGTTTTTT
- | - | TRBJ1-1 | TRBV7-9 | CASSFGGNTEAFF | TGTGCCAGCAGCTTTGGGGGGAACACTGAAGCTTTCTTT
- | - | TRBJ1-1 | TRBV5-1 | CASSLDPLGRTPLQASNTEAFF | TGCGCCAGCAGCTTGGACCCCCTAGGAAGGACGCCCCTACAGGCATCAAACACTGAAGCTTTCTTT
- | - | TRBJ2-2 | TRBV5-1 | CASSLVTWAANTGELFF | TGCGCCAGCAGCCTCGTTACATGGGCTGCGAACACCGGGGAGCTGTTTTTT
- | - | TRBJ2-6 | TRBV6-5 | CAARERGSGANVLTF | TGTGCCGCCAGGGAAAGGGGCTCTGGGGCCAACGTCCTGACTTTC
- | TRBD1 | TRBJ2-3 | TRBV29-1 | CSVGDRASADTQYF | TGCAGCGTAGGGGACAGGGCCTCGGCAGATACGCAGTATTTT
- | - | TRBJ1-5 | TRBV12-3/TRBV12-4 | CASSPGQNQPQHF | TGTGCCAGCAGTCCTGGACAGAATCAGCCCCAGCATTTT
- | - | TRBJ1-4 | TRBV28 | CASSLGGFGEKLFF | TGTGCCAGCAGTTTGGGAGGGTTTGGGGAAAAACTGTTTTTT
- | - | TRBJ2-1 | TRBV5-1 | CASSSSTVASGAYNEQFF | TGCGCCAGCAGCTCCTCCACCGTAGCGTCGGGTGCCTACAATGAGCAGTTCTTC
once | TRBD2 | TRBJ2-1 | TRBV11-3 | CASSLGGLAGGRANEQFF | TGTGCCAGCAGCTTAGGAGGACTAGCGGGAGGCCGCGCGAATGAGCAGTTCTTC
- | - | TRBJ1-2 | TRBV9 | CASSLADPLYGYTF | TGTGCCAGCAGCCTGGCGGACCCATTATATGGCTACACCTTC
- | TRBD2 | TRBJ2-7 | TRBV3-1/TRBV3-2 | CASSLTTSGRGVREQYF | TGTGCCAGCAGCCTTACGACTAGCGGGAGAGGGGTCCGCGAGCAGTACTTC
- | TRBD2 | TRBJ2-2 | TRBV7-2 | CASSLGLAGGNTGELFF | TGTGCCAGCAGCCTAGGACTAGCGGGAGGGAACACCGGGGAGCTGTTTTTT
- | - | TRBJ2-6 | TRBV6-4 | CASSDESSGANVLTF | TGTGCCAGCAGTGACGAGAGCTCTGGGGCCAACGTCCTGACTTTC
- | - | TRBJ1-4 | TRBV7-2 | CASSFNREKLFF | TGTGCCAGCAGCTTTAACCGCGAAAAACTGTTTTTT
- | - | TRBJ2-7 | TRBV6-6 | CASQKTQGGESYEQYF | TGTGCCAGCCAAAAAACCCAGGGGGGGGAGTCTTACGAGCAGTACTTC
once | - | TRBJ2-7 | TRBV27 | CASSGSFGNEQYF | TGTGCCAGCAGTGGATCATTCGGGAACGAGCAGTACTTC
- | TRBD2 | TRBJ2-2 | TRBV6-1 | CASSESPIWREFTGELFF | TGTGCCAGCAGTGAATCCCCCATTTGGCGGGAGTTCACCGGGGAGCTGTTTTTT
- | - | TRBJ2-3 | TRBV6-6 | CASSPLSSDSSTDTQYF | TGTGCCAGCAGTCCCTTGTCTAGCGACAGTTCCACAGATACGCAGTATTTT
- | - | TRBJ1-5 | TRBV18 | CASSPGLDNQPQHF | TGTGCCAGCTCACCGGGACTTGACAATCAGCCCCAGCATTTT
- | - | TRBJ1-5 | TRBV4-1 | CASSQGGNQPQHF | TGCGCCAGCAGCCAGGGCGGCAATCAGCCCCAGCATTTT
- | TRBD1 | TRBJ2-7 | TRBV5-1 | CASSLSTGQLNYEQYF | TGCGCCAGCAGCTTGTCCACGGGACAGCTAAACTACGAGCAGTACTTC
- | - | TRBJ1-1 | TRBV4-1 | CASSQVMTVRGTEAFF | TGCGCCAGCAGCCAAGTCATGACAGTGAGAGGGACTGAAGCTTTCTTT
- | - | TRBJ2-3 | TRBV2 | CASFRDRTDTQYF | TGTGCCAGTTTCCGGGACCGAACAGATACGCAGTATTTT
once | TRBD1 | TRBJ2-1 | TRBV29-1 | CSVGGQGALNEQFF | TGCAGCGTTGGGGGACAGGGGGCATTAAATGAGCAGTTCTTC
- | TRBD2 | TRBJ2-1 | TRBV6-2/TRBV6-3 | CASTPGLAGNGFFNNEQFF | TGTGCCAGCACCCCGGGACTAGCGGGAAATGGGTTTTTTAACAATGAGCAGTTCTTC
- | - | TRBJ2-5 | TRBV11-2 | CASSFLETQYF | TGTGCCAGCAGCTTCCTGGAGACCCAGTACTTC
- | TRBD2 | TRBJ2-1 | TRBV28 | CASTPAATSVNNEQFF | TGTGCCAGCACTCCCGCGGCGACTAGCGTGAACAATGAGCAGTTCTTC
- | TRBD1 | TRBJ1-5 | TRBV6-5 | CASNPQGIGVQPQHF | TGTGCCAGCAACCCACAGGGGATCGGGGTTCAGCCCCAGCATTTT
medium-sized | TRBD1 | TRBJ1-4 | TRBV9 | CASSGRQGASEKLFF | TGTGCCAGCAGCGGACGACAGGGGGCAAGTGAAAAACTGTTTTTT
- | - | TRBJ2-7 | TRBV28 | CASRGGSHEQYF | TGTGCCAGCAGAGGGGGTAGTCACGAGCAGTACTTC
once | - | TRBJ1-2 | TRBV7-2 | CATSLWNNYGYTF | TGTGCCACCAGCCTGTGGAATAACTATGGCTACACCTTC
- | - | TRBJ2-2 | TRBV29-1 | CSAGVRRTGELFF | TGCAGCGCTGGGGTGAGACGGACCGGGGAGCTGTTTTTT
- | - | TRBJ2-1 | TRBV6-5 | CASGETPSYNEQFF | TGTGCCAGCGGGGAGACCCCCTCCTACAATGAGCAGTTCTTC
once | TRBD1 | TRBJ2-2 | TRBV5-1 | CASSLVGQGALTGELFF | TGCGCCAGCAGCTTGGTAGGACAGGGCGCTCTCACCGGGGAGCTGTTTTTT
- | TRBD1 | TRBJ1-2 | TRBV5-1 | CASTRGQASYGYTF | TGCGCCAGCACCAGGGGACAGGCGAGCTATGGCTACACCTTC
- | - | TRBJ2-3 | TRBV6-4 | CASSAVGTDTQYF | TGTGCCAGCAGTGCCGTGGGGACAGATACGCAGTATTTT
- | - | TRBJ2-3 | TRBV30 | CAWRRGGGTDTQYF | TGTGCCTGGAGGAGGGGCGGGGGCACAGATACGCAGTATTTT
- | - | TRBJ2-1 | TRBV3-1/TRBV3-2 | CASSSQYNEQFF | TGTGCCAGCAGCTCCCAATACAATGAGCAGTTCTTC
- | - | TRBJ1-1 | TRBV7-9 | CASSLSGGGAFF | TGTGCCAGCAGCTTAAGCGGTGGCGGAGCTTTCTTT
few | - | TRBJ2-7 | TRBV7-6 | CASSRGSAYEQYF | TGTGCCAGCAGCCGCGGGTCGGCCTACGAGCAGTACTTC
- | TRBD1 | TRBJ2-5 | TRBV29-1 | CSVADRGRGETQYF | TGCAGCGTTGCCGACAGGGGGCGTGGAGAGACCCAGTACTTC
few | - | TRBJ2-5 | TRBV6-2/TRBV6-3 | CASSYPSKTQYF | TGTGCCAGCAGTTACCCGTCAAAGACCCAGTACTTC
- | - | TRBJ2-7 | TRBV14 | CASSPGYEQYF | TGTGCCAGCAGCCCAGGGTACGAGCAGTACTTC
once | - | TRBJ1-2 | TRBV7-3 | CASSPRDGYGYTF | TGTGCCAGCAGTCCCAGGGACGGCTATGGCTACACCTTC
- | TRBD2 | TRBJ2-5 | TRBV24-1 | CATSDLTSGTVETQYF | TGTGCCACCAGTGATTTAACTAGCGGGACGGTGGAGACCCAGTACTTC
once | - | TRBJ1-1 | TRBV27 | CASSFLGQNTEAFF | TGTGCCAGCAGTTTCTTGGGACAGAACACTGAAGCTTTCTTT
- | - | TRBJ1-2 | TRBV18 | CASHPQRGAYGYTF | TGTGCCAGCCACCCCCAACGGGGGGCGTATGGCTACACCTTC
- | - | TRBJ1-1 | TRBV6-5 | CASSYSSRGDTEAFF | TGTGCCAGCAGTTACTCGTCCAGGGGTGACACTGAAGCTTTCTTT
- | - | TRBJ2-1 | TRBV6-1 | CASSETTYNEQFF | TGTGCCAGCAGTGAAACGACCTACAATGAGCAGTTCTTC
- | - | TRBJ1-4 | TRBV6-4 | CASMGHPTNEKLFF | TGTGCCAGCATGGGGCATCCAACTAATGAAAAACTGTTTTTT
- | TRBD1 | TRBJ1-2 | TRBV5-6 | CASSFSGSGTGRSGYTF | TGTGCCAGCAGCTTCAGTGGGTCCGGGACAGGGAGAAGTGGCTACACCTTC
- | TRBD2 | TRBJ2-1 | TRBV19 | CASSPQTSWSSYNEQFF | TGTGCCAGTAGTCCTCAGACTAGCTGGAGCTCCTACAATGAGCAGTTCTTC
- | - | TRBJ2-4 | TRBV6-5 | CASSYARAAKNIQYF | TGTGCCAGCAGTTACGCCCGAGCAGCCAAAAACATTCAGTACTTC
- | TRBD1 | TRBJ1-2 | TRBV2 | CASSYLGGQGSRGYTF | TGTGCCAGCAGTTACCTCGGGGGACAGGGGTCGCGTGGCTACACCTTC
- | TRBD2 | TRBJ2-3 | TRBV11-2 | CASSFNAGRGADTQYF | TGTGCCAGCAGCTTTAACGCCGGGAGGGGGGCAGATACGCAGTATTTT
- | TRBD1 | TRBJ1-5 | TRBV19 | CASSPRTGNQPQHF | TGTGCCAGTAGTCCACGGACAGGTAATCAGCCCCAGCATTTT
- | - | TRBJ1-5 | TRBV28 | CASGRPQHF | TGTGCCAGCGGTCGGCCCCAGCATTTT